This TCR beta chain was obtained from a study of T cell responses to AZD1222 COVID-19 vaccine. The V end lost 8 bases, the J end lost 1 base, and 12 bases lay between the germline ends. The germline V gene has CDR1 SNHLY and CDR2 FYNNEI. This CDR3 contains 14 residues. Study-level findings and limits: Spike-specific TCR breadth and depth rose after two AZD1222 doses.

TCRdb's table, derived via immunoSEQ multiplex PCR, lists solely in-frame clones and lacks some. This sample has 140,000 to 150,000 clones; just over 90% occur once, and the top ten carry 2.8%. As regards this clone: As yet, its antigen is unknown.

The sequence came from an adult in good health. The rearrangement links TRBV2 to TRBJ1-5; TRBD1 might be the D (6 bases). Material: peripheral blood, obtained on day 0 of MenACWY control vaccination. CDR3 in DNA: TGTGCCAGCGGTGGGGGGCGAAGCAATCAGCCCCAGCATTTT. This codes for CASGGGRSNQPQHF.